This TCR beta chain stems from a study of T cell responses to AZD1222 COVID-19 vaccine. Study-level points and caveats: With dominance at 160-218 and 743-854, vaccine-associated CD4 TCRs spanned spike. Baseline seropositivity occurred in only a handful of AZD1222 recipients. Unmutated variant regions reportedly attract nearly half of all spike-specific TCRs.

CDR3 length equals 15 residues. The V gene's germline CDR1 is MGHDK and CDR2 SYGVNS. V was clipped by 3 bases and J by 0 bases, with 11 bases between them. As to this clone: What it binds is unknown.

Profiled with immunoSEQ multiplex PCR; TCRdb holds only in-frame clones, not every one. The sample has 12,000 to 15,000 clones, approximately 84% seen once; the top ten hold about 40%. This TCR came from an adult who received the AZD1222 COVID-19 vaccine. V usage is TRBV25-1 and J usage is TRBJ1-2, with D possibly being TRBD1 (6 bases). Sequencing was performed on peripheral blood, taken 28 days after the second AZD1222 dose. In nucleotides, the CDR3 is TGTGCCAGCAGTGAGGACAGAACAGCTAACTATGGCTACACCTTC. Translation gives CASSEDRTANYGYTF.